Listed here are 30 T cell receptor beta chains from one sample, sequenced in a study of shared clonotypes between healthy human individuals. Positively selected for CCR7, the CD45RO-negative cells used as naive CD8 cells excluded terminally differentiated effector memory CD45RA+ cells. Profiling relied on immunoSEQ multiplex PCR, and the TCRdb table lists in-frame clones only, not all of them. The repertoire includes some 2 million clones, roughly 95% of them detected once, and more than 0.9% sits in the top ten. The specimen was naive CD8+ T cells sorted from blood. The receptor set was obtained from a man aged 18 to 30 in good health.

The V gene is TRBV4-1, the J gene TRBJ1-1; the D is unclear. Germline CDR1 is MGHRA and CDR2 is YSYEKL. Trimming shortened V by 7 bases and J by 0 bases, and 15 bases separated the two germline ends. The CDR3 totals 15 residues. The CDR3 reads CASKERNELNTEAFF. The CDR3 coding sequence is TGCGCCAGCAAGGAGAGAAACGAACTGAACACTGAAGCTTTCTTT.

J is TRBJ2-1 and V is TRBV27; D possibly uses TRBD1 or TRBD2 (7 bases each). The CDR3 totals 15 residues. Trimming left V 8 bases short and J 9 bases short, with 23 bases between. Germline V CDR1 and CDR2: MNHEY, SMNVEV (reference sequence). CDR3 in DNA: TGTGCCAGCGGGGGGGTTGGGACAGCTTTTCTTGAGCAGTTCTTC. Its protein is CASGGVGTAFLEQFF.

The chain combines TRBV7-9 with TRBJ2-1; TRBD1 agrees at 7 bases. CDR1 and CDR2 from the germline V gene are SEHNR and FQNEAQ (reference sequence). This CDR3 comprises 15 residues. Losses at the gene ends were 4 bases for V and 4 bases for J; bases not matched to a gene: 7. The DNA for the CDR3 is TGTGCCAGCAGCTACCCTGAGGACAGGTACAATGAGCAGTTCTTC. Amino acids: CASSYPEDRYNEQFF.

This clone was observed a single time. This chain links TRBV6-5 with TRBJ2-1; D gene ambiguous. The germline V and J ends were trimmed by 2 bases and 3 bases, with 5 bases remaining between them. The CDR3 has 13 amino acids. Germline CDR1 reads MNHEY; CDR2 reads SVGAGI. CDR3 protein: CASSYDVYNEQFF. As DNA, the CDR3 is TGTGCCAGCAGTTACGATGTCTACAATGAGCAGTTCTTC.

The chain recombines TRBV25-1 with TRBJ1-6, with D uncertain. Germline V gene data show CDR1 as MGHDK and CDR2 as SYGVNS. V was shortened by 0 bases and J by 3 bases, with 9 bases between the two germline ends. The CDR3 sequence is 16 residues long. As DNA, the CDR3 is TGTGCCAGCAGTGAATATGCCCAGGTCTATAATTCACCCCTCCACTTT. Protein: CASSEYAQVYNSPLHF. The whole variable domain, remainder taken from reference TRBV25-1 and TRBJ1-6, is EADIYQTPRYLVIGTGKKITLECSQTMGHDKMYWYQQDPGMELHLIHYSYGVNSTEKGDLSSESTVSRIRTEHFPLTLESARPSHTSQYLCASSEYAQVYNSPLHFGNGTRLTVT.

Concerning this clone itself: This CDR3 is also generated by other DNA sequences in the sample. The genes are TRBV5-1 and TRBJ2-7, with D possibly being TRBD1 (6 bases). CDR1 and CDR2 from the germline V gene are SGHRS and YFSETQ. The CDR3 has 14 amino acids. The germline V and J ends were trimmed by 0 bases and 2 bases, with 9 bases remaining between them. The CDR3 sequence: CASSLDAGAYEQYF. The CDR3 DNA sequence: TGCGCCAGCAGCTTGGACGCAGGGGCCTACGAGCAGTACTTC.

About this clone: Other DNA sequences of this sample code for an identical CDR3. The V gene is TRBV5-1, the J gene TRBJ1-1; D is uncertain. This CDR3 contains 13 residues. Germline lookup yields CDR1 SGHRS and CDR2 YFSETQ. Trimming left V 0 bases short and J 2 bases short, with 5 bases between. CDR3 bases: TGCGCCAGCAGCTTGGTAGATAACACTGAAGCTTTCTTT. This gives the protein CASSLVDNTEAFF.

The chain links TRBV2 to TRBJ2-7; D is uncertain. The CDR3 has 14 amino acids. The V gene's germline CDR1 is SNHLY and CDR2 FYNNEI. Trimming removed 7 bases from V and 8 bases from J, with 21 bases in between. CDR3 in DNA: TGTGCCAGCACATTTGACAAGTATATGTTAAAGCAGTACTTC. Translated: CASTFDKYMLKQYF.

The rearrangement joins TRBV9 to TRBJ2-7; 9 bases are a match to TRBD1. The CDR3 has 13 residues. Germline V gives CDR1 SGDLS, CDR2 YYNGEE. Losses at the gene ends were 3 bases for V and 5 bases for J; bases not matched to a gene: 3. CDR3 amino acids: CASSAGTGNEQYF. Here the CDR3 DNA reads TGTGCCAGCAGCGCGGGGACAGGGAACGAGCAGTACTTC.

This chain links TRBV27 with TRBJ1-1, with TRBD1 matching 7 bases. With V trimmed by 3 bases and J by 9 bases, 16 bases remained unmatched. This CDR3 region has 16 residues. Germline CDR1 reads MNHEY; CDR2 reads SMNVEV (reference sequence). For the CDR3, the DNA is TGTGCCAGCAGTTTGAATGGGGTAGGGGGCGTAGAAAAAGCTTTCTTT. As protein: CASSLNGVGGVEKAFF.

The rearrangement links TRBV4-1 to TRBJ2-7, with TRBD1 identical over 8 bases. The J segment lost 3 bases and the V segment lost 3 bases, leaving 7 bases of the junction unmatched. This CDR3 has 15 residues. Per germline, CDR1 MGHRA and CDR2 YSYEKL. The CDR3 DNA sequence: TGCGCCAGCAGCCATAGGACAGGGCTTAACTACGAGCAGTACTTC. Translating it yields CASSHRTGLNYEQYF.

V usage is TRBV4-1 and J usage is TRBJ2-5; a weak D match, TRBD1 (5 bases). The DNA end favors TRBJ2-7, so the J call may be wrong. The CDR3 loop spans 12 amino acids. Germline lookup yields CDR1 MGHRA and CDR2 YSYEKL. The CDR3 reads CASSLDKTEQYF. The CDR3 DNA reads as TGCGCCAGCAGCTTGGACAAAACCGAGCAGTACTTC.

DNA of the CDR3: TGCGCCAGCAGCCAAGATCTCGGAACAGGGAATACGCAGTATTTT. Translated, it gives CASSQDLGTGNTQYF. The gene calls are TRBV4-1 and TRBJ2-3; possibly TRBD1 for D (6 bases). V gave up 0 bases and J gave up 7 bases, with 14 bases separating them. Germline V lookup: CDR1 MGHRA, CDR2 YSYEKL. The CDR3 length is 15 residues.

The rearrangement joins TRBV28 to TRBJ1-5, with D perhaps matching TRBD1 (6 bases). Germline V gene sequence: CDR1 MDHEN, CDR2 SYDVKM. The V and J ends lost 7 bases and 9 bases respectively, with 16 bases between them. The CDR3 spans 13 residues. CDR3 sequence: CASNAGDSVPQHF. The DNA of the CDR3 is TGTGCCAGCAACGCAGGGGATTCAGTGCCCCAGCATTTT.

V gene TRBV5-1 combines with J gene TRBJ2-2, with D maybe TRBD1 (5 bases). Germline V gene data show CDR1 as SGHRS and CDR2 as YFSETQ. Trimming shortened V by 0 bases and J by 4 bases, and 7 bases separated the two germline ends. The length of the CDR3 is 14 residues. CDR3 nucleotide sequence: TGCGCCAGCAGCTTGGTGACAGCCACCGGGGAGCTGTTTTTT. Its translation: CASSLVTATGELFF.

This sequence joins TRBV5-3 and TRBJ2-7; no definite D call. TRBV5-3 is placed among ORFs of uncertain function. The CDR3 is 13 amino acids. Trimming took off 0 bases at V and 4 bases at J, with 8 bases between the two ends. For the CDR3, the DNA is TGTGCCAGAAGCTTGGAGGCAGTTTACGAGCAGTACTTC. This sequence encodes CARSLEAVYEQYF.

J is TRBJ2-3 and V is TRBV7-3; 9 nucleotides line up with TRBD1. Germline V gene lookup returns CDR1 SGHTA and CDR2 FQGTGA. This CDR3 contains 17 residues. V dropped 0 bases and J dropped 4; count of bases not matched to a gene: 8. CDR3 residues: CASSLTLTGGEADTQYF. The CDR3 DNA reads as TGTGCCAGCAGCTTAACTCTTACAGGGGGCGAAGCAGATACGCAGTATTTT.

The chain uses TRBV11-1 and TRBJ2-3, with D hard to call. Between the trimmed V and J ends, which lost 8 bases and 4 bases, there was a span of 13 bases. This CDR3 is built from 13 residues. From germline, CDR1 is SGHAT and CDR2 FQDESV (reference sequence). The CDR3: CASRPRAADTQYF. The CDR3 DNA sequence: TGTGCCAGCCGGCCCCGCGCCGCAGATACGCAGTATTTT.

The gene calls are TRBV18 and TRBJ2-7; 11 bases match TRBD1. The junction had 23 bases not matched to a gene; V was cut back by 0 bases and J by 4 bases. The germline gives CDR1 KGHSH, CDR2 LQKENI. The length of the CDR3 is 22 residues. CDR3 sequence: CASSPPAQGQGAGSPRIYEQYF. The CDR3 DNA reads TGTGCCAGCTCACCACCTGCCCAAGGACAGGGGGCAGGTAGCCCCCGGATTTACGAGCAGTACTTC.

V usage is TRBV27 and J usage is TRBJ2-2; D remains unclear. CDR3 length: 14 amino acids. Trimming cost V 8 bases and J 4 bases, with 14 bases left between them. Germline values: CDR1 MNHEY, CDR2 SMNVEV (reference sequence). The chain's CDR3 is CASGTFGITGELFF. CDR3 bases: TGTGCCAGCGGAACGTTTGGCATCACCGGGGAGCTGTTTTTT.

This clone has a single count. The rearrangement joins TRBV6-1 to TRBJ1-6; D remains ambiguous. Looked up from germline, CDR1 is MNHNS and CDR2 is SASEGT. The length of the CDR3 is 15 residues. V gave up 1 base and J gave up 7 bases, with 11 bases separating them. CDR3 nucleotide sequence: TGTGCCAGCAGTGAAGGGTGGCAAACGAATTCACCCCTCCACTTT. Translation gives CASSEGWQTNSPLHF.

The V and J genes are TRBV19 and TRBJ2-1; 8 nucleotides agree with TRBD2. Germline CDR1 reads LNHDA; CDR2 reads SQIVND (reference sequence). The CDR3 runs 15 residues. Trimming at V came to 5 bases and at J to 2 bases, leaving 5 bases not matched to a gene. In DNA, the CDR3 is TGTGCCAGTAGTTCCACAGCGGGAGCCTACAATGAGCAGTTCTTC. Its protein product is CASSSTAGAYNEQFF.

With respect to this clone: Other DNA sequences in the same sample also yield this CDR3. The chain couples TRBV7-9 to TRBJ1-3; D is unresolved. V gave up 2 bases and J gave up 0 bases, with 5 bases separating them. CDR1 and CDR2 (germline): SEHNR, FQNEAQ (reference sequence). The CDR3 length is 14 residues. The CDR3: CASSLTGSGNTIYF. CDR3 coding DNA: TGTGCCAGCAGCTTAACGGGCTCTGGAAACACCATATATTTT.

Comments on this clone: Other DNA sequences within the sample encode an identical CDR3. The rearrangement uses TRBV7-2 and TRBJ2-7; the D gene is possibly TRBD1 (6 bases). CDR3 length equals 12 residues. V was cut by 5 bases and J by 3 bases, with 8 bases left in between. Germline V gives CDR1 SGHTA, CDR2 FQGNSA. CDR3 protein: CASSPTGYEQYF. CDR3 bases: TGTGCCAGCAGCCCGACAGGCTACGAGCAGTACTTC.

This clone was recorded only once. The rearrangement joins TRBV27 to TRBJ2-1; 9 nucleotides agree with TRBD2. Germline V CDR1 and CDR2: MNHEY, SMNVEV (reference sequence). The CDR3 has 15 residues. Trimming cost V 3 bases and J 4 bases; bases outside gene matches: 4. This CDR3 reads CASSFPSGRYNEQFF. The DNA for the CDR3 is TGTGCCAGCAGTTTCCCCAGCGGGAGGTACAATGAGCAGTTCTTC.

The J gene is TRBJ1-4, the V gene TRBV10-3; D is perhaps TRBD1 (5 bases). CDR3 length: 13 residues. V was trimmed by 10 bases and J by 2 bases, leaving 11 bases between them. The germline CDR1 and CDR2 sequences are ENHRY and SYGVKD. The CDR3 sequence is CATQGPTNEKLFF. Here the CDR3 DNA reads TGTGCCACCCAGGGACCCACTAATGAAAAACTGTTTTTT.

The genes are TRBV19 and TRBJ1-3; D unclear. The CDR3 totals 15 residues. In germline, CDR1 is LNHDA, CDR2 SQIVND (reference sequence). V dropped 6 bases and J dropped 2 bases, with 14 bases sitting between them. This chain's CDR3 is CASSPGPGAGNTIYF. DNA for the CDR3: TGTGCCAGTAGCCCCGGCCCCGGGGCTGGAAACACCATATATTTT.

The chain combines TRBV27 with TRBJ1-6; tentative D call: TRBD1 (6 bases). Per germline, CDR1 MNHEY and CDR2 SMNVEV (reference sequence). The CDR3 totals 15 residues. Trimming pared 6 bases from V and 0 bases from J, leaving 9 bases between. Here the CDR3 DNA reads TGTGCCAGCAGGAGGACAGTCTCCTATAATTCACCCCTCCACTTT. Protein product: CASRRTVSYNSPLHF.

The chain has TRBV27 and TRBJ2-7; unclear D gene. The CDR3 is made up of 13 amino acids. The germline V gene has CDR1 MNHEY and CDR2 SMNVEV (reference sequence). Trimming shortened V by 0 bases and J by 9 bases, and 12 bases separated the two germline ends. The CDR3 region is CASSLSQYHAQYF. The CDR3 DNA sequence: TGTGCCAGCAGTTTATCCCAGTACCACGCGCAGTACTTC.

This rearrangement joins TRBV6-1 to TRBJ2-7; D gene unclear. Germline CDR1 and CDR2: MNHNS and SASEGT. The CDR3 length is 16 residues. The V gene lost 4 bases and the J gene lost 3 bases, with 19 bases spanning the gap. DNA of the CDR3: TGTGCCAGCAGTGTGTCAGTCGGGTATATGGACTACGAGCAGTACTTC. This encodes CASSVSVGYMDYEQYF.